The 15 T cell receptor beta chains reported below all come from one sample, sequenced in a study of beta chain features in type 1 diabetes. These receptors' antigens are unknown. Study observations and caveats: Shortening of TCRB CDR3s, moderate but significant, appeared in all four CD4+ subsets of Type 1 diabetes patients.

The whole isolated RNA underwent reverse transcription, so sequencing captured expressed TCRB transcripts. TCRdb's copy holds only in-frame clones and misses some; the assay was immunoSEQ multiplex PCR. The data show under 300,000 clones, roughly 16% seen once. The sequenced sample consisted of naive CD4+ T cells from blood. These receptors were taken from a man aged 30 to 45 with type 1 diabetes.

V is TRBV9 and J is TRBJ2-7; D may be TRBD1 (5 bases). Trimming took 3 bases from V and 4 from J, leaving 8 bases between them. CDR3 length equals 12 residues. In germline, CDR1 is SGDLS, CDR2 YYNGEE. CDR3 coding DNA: TGTGCCAGCAGCGCAGACAGATACGAGCAGTACTTC. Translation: CASSADRYEQYF.

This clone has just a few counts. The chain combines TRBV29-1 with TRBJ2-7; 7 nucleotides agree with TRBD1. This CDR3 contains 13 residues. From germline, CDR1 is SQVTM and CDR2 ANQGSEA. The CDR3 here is CTARQGPSYEQYF. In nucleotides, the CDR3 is TGCACCGCTAGACAGGGACCGTCCTACGAGCAGTACTTC.

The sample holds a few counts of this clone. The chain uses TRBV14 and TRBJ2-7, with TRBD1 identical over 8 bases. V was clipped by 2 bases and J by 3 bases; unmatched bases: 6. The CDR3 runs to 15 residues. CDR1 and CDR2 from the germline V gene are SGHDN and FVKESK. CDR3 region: CASSQSPGQGYEQYF. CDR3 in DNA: TGTGCCAGCAGCCAATCCCCCGGACAGGGCTACGAGCAGTACTTC. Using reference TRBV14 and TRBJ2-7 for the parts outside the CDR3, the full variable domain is EAGVTQFPSHSVIEKGQTVTLRCDPISGHDNLYWYRRVMGKEIKFLLHFVKESKQDESGMPNNRFLAERTGGTYSTLKVQPAELEDSGVYFCASSQSPGQGYEQYFGPGTRLTVT.

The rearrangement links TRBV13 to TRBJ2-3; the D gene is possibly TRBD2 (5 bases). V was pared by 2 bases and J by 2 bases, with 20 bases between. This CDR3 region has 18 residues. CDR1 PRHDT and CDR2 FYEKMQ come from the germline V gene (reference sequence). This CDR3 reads CASSLPISSWAHTDTQYF. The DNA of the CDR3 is TGTGCCAGCAGCTTACCTATTTCTAGCTGGGCACACACAGATACGCAGTATTTT. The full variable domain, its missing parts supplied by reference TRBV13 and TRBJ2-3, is AAGVIQSPRHLIKEKRETATLKCYPIPRHDTVYWYQQGPGQDPQFLISFYEKMQSDKGSIPDRFSAQQFSDYHSELNMSSLELGDSALYFCASSLPISSWAHTDTQYFGPGTRLTVL.

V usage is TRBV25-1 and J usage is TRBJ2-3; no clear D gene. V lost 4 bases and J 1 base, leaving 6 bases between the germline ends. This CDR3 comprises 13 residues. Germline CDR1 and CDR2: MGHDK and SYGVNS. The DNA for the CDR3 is TGTGCCAGCAGTGGGTCGGGCACAGATACGCAGTATTTT. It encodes CASSGSGTDTQYF.

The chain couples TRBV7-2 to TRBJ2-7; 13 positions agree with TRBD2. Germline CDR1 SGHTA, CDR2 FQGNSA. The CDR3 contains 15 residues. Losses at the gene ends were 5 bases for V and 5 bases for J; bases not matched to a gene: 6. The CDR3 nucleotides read TGTGCCAGCAGCCCCCCGGGACTAGCGGGAAACGAGCAGTACTTC. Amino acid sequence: CASSPPGLAGNEQYF.

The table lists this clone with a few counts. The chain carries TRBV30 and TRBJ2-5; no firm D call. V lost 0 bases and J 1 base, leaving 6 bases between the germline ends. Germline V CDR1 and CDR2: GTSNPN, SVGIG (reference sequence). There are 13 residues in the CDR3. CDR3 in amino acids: CAWSVPAQETQYF. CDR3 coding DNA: TGTGCCTGGAGTGTACCAGCCCAAGAGACCCAGTACTTC.

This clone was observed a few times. The CDR3 nucleotides are TGCAGTGGTACATCTGGAAACACCATATATTTT. Translation: CSGTSGNTIYF. This rearrangement joins TRBV20-1 to TRBJ1-3; D is ambiguous. CDR3 length: 11 residues. V lost 7 bases to trimming and J lost 1 base, with 5 bases between them. Germline loops: CDR1 DFQATT, CDR2 SNEGSKA (reference sequence).

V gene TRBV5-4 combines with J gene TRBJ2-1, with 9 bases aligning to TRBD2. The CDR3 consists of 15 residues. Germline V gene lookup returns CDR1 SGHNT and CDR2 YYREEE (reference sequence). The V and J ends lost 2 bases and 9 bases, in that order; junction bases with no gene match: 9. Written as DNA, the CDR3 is TGTGCCAGCAGCTTCGGCGGGAGGGCCGACGGTGAGCAGTTCTTC. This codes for CASSFGGRADGEQFF.

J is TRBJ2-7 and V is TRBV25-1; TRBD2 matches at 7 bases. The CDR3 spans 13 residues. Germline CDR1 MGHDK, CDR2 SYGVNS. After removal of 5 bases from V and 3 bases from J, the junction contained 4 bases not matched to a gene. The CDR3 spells CASSSSGFYEQYF. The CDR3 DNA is TGTGCCAGCAGTTCTAGCGGATTCTACGAGCAGTACTTC.

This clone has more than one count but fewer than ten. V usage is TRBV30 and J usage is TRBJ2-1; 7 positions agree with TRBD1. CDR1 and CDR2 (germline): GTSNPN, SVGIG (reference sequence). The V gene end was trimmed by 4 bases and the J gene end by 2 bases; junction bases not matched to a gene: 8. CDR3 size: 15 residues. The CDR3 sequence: CAWTQQGKPYNEQFF. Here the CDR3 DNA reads TGTGCCTGGACACAACAGGGGAAGCCCTACAATGAGCAGTTCTTC.

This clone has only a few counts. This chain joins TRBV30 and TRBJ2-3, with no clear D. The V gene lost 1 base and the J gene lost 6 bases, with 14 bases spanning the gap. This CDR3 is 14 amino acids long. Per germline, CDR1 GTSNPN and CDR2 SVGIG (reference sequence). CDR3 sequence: CAWSGREGSDTQYF. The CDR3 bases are TGTGCCTGGAGTGGTAGGGAAGGATCGGATACGCAGTATTTT.

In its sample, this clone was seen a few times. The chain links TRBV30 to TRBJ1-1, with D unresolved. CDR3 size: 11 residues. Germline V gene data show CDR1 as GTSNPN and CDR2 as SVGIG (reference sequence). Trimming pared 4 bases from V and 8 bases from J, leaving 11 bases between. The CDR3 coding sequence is TGTGCCTGGATAGGGTTCTCAGAAGCTTTCTTT. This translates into CAWIGFSEAFF. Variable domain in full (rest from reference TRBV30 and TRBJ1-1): SQTIHQWPATLVQPVGSPLSLECTVEGTSNPNLYWYRQAAGRGLQLLFYSVGIGQISSEVPQNLSASRPQDRQFILSSKKLLLSDSGFYLCAWIGFSEAFFGQGTRLTVV.

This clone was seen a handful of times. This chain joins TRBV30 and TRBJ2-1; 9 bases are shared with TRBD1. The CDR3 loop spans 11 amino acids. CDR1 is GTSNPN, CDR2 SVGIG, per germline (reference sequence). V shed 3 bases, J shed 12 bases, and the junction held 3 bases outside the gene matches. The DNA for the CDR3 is TGTGCCTGGAGGACAGGGGGTTCGCAGTTCTTC. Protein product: CAWRTGGSQFF.

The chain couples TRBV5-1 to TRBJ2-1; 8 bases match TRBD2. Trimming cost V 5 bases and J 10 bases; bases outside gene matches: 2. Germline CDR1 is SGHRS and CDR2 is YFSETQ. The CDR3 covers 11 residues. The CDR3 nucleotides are TGCGCCAGCAGGGTAGCGGGAGAGCAGTTCTTC. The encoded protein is CASRVAGEQFF.